What follows are 19 T cell receptor beta chains derived from one specimen sequenced in a study of monozygotic twins with inflammatory bowel disease. One entry per CDR3 protein, without DNA, is what TCRdb gives after re-calling the 5' RACE reads. There are 200,000 to 250,000 distinct CDR3 sequences in the sample, with about 8% held by the top ten. Sequenced: blood. The receptor set was obtained from a human donor with ulcerative colitis or Crohn's disease, or a healthy co-twin of an affected twin (not recorded which).

This rearrangement joins TRBV12-3 or TRBV12-4 to TRBJ2-2; no DNA is available, so the TRBD2 call from TCRdb remains unchecked. The CDR3 is made up of 13 amino acids. The CDR3: CASSFTSAGELFF.

This chain joins TRBV27 and TRBJ2-6; the D gene TCRdb calls, TRBD2, cannot be checked with no DNA. The germline CDR1 and CDR2 sequences are MNHEY and SMNVEV (reference sequence). This CDR3 contains 17 residues. The CDR3 region is CASSSTTSGPGANVLTF.

V is TRBV7-2 and J is TRBJ2-1; TCRdb returns TRBD2, unconfirmable since there is no DNA. CDR1 and CDR2 from the germline V gene are SGHTA and FQGNSA. The CDR3 is 16 residues long. CDR3 residues: CASSLELAGERAQQFF.

The V and J genes are TRBV5-1 and TRBJ2-3; TCRdb indicates TRBD2, and absent DNA this call remains unverified. The CDR3 spans 15 residues. Germline CDR1 SGHRS, CDR2 YFSETQ. CDR3 in amino acids: CASIPTSGGGDTQYF.

The chain employs TRBV7-9 and TRBJ1-1. The CDR3 sequence is 14 residues long. From germline, CDR1 is SEHNR and CDR2 FQNEAQ (reference sequence). CDR3 in amino acids: CASSFSQANTEAFF.

V usage is TRBV5-1 and J usage is TRBJ2-1. The CDR3 has 12 amino acids. Germline V gene sequence: CDR1 SGHRS, CDR2 YFSETQ. CDR3 amino acids: CASSLNAAAQFF.

This chain connects TRBV12-3 or TRBV12-4 to TRBJ2-2; TCRdb outputs TRBD2, but without DNA this stays unchecked. The CDR3 has 17 residues. The CDR3 is CASSLAVLAANTGELFF.

V is TRBV24-1 and J is TRBJ2-5; TCRdb selects TRBD2, and the lack of DNA leaves this call unchecked. The CDR3 covers 13 residues. Germline V lookup: CDR1 KGHDR, CDR2 SFDVKD. The CDR3 sequence is CATSDGLVETQYF.

This chain connects TRBV7-9 to TRBJ1-1. There are 14 residues in the CDR3. Germline V gives CDR1 SEHNR, CDR2 FQNEAQ (reference sequence). The chain's CDR3 is CASTRWEMNTEAFF.

The J gene is TRBJ2-2, the V gene TRBV7-3; TCRdb picks TRBD2, but there is no DNA to check that call. Per germline, CDR1 SGHTA and CDR2 FQGTGA. The CDR3 runs to 16 residues. CDR3 sequence: CASSLLAGLDTGELFF.

The chain joins TRBV20-1 to TRBJ2-1; TCRdb indicates TRBD2, and absent DNA this call remains unverified. CDR3 length: 16 residues. Looked up from germline, CDR1 is DFQATT and CDR2 is SNEGSKA (reference sequence). CDR3 region: CSAREASGSISGEQFF.

The chain is built from TRBV7-3 and TRBJ1-1; the D gene TCRdb calls, TRBD1, cannot be checked with no DNA. Germline CDR1 is SGHTA and CDR2 is FQGTGA. CDR3 length: 13 residues. The CDR3 reads CASSSQGSLEAFF.

The chain combines TRBV25-1 with TRBJ1-2. The CDR3 length is 12 residues. Germline V gives CDR1 MGHDK, CDR2 SYGVNS. The CDR3 spells CASSGTIYGYTF.

CDR3 sequence: CASRPGPNTEAFF. The chain links TRBV12-3 or TRBV12-4 to TRBJ1-1; TCRdb's D gene call, TRBD1, goes unchecked for lack of DNA. CDR3 size: 13 residues.

This chain uses TRBV4-2 with TRBJ2-2; TCRdb outputs TRBD2, but without DNA this stays unchecked. Germline V CDR1 and CDR2: LGHNA, YNFKEQ. The CDR3 runs to 17 residues. CDR3 sequence reads: CASSRDPAGGDTGELFF.

This CDR3 is CSARDSDMRTVTEAFF. The chain couples TRBV20-1 to TRBJ1-1. The CDR3 runs 16 residues. Germline CDR1 is DFQATT and CDR2 is SNEGSKA (reference sequence).

This sequence joins TRBV30 and TRBJ2-5. Germline values: CDR1 GTSNPN, CDR2 SVGIG (reference sequence). The CDR3 has 14 amino acids. CDR3 region: CAWSDGTTQETQYF.

V and J are TRBV7-9 and TRBJ2-7. CDR3 size: 15 residues. Germline-derived CDR1 and CDR2 are SEHNR and FQNEAQ (reference sequence). CDR3 region: CASSLAVNWQYEQYF.

CDR3: CASSPIHFLSYEQYF. This rearrangement joins TRBV6-1 to TRBJ2-7. From germline, CDR1 is MNHNS and CDR2 SASEGT. The length of the CDR3 is 15 residues.